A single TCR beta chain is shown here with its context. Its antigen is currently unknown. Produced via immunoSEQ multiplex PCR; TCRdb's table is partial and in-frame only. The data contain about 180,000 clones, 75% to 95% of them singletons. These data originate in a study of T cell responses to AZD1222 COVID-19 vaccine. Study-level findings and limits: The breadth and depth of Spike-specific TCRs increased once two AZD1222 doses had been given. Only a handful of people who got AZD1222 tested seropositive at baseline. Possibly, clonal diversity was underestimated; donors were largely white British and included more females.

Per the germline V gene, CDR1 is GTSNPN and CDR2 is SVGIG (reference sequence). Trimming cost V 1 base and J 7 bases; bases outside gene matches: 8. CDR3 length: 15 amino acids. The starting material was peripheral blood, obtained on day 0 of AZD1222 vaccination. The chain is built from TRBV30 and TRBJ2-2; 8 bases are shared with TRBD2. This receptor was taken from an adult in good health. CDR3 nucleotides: TGTGCCTGGAGTGGGGTAGCGGGGTCTAGCGGGGAGCTGTTTTTT. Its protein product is CAWSGVAGSSGELFF.